A single sample gave rise to the 8 T cell receptor beta chains below, sequenced in a study of OX40 agonist ivuxolimab in advanced cancers. Library generation was performed with the immunoSEQ multiplex PCR assay. This immuneACCESS table, as held by TCRdb, lists in-frame sequences with V and J called but not all clones. Of the missing ones, under half trace to an unresolved V gene in checked studies; the others have no known cause. The sample table contains 35,000 to 55,000 clones; only one count was recorded for roughly 94% of them. Around 10% of the sample is in the top ten clones. This specimen consisted of CD4+ or CD8+ T cells sorted from blood, obtained in a trial of the OX40 agonist ivuxolimab. All receptors come from an adult with an advanced solid tumor such as melanoma, head and neck, liver or kidney cancer.

The V and J genes are TRBV11-2 and TRBJ1-3; TRBD1 is a possible D gene (5 bases). Trimming took 5 bases from V and 0 from J, leaving 14 bases between them. CDR1 and CDR2 (germline): SGHAT, FQNNGV. This CDR3 comprises 16 residues. The CDR3 DNA reads TGTGCCAGCAGCATGGGACGGATCATCTCTGGAAACACCATATATTTT. It translates to CASSMGRIISGNTIYF.

The rearrangement joins TRBV4-2 to TRBJ2-7; D may be TRBD2 (5 bases). V dropped 8 bases and J dropped 0 bases, with 11 bases sitting between them. Germline V lookup: CDR1 LGHNA, CDR2 YNFKEQ. The CDR3 consists of 13 residues. CDR3 residues: CASGTGSSYEQYF. The CDR3 coding sequence is TGTGCCAGCGGCACTGGGAGCTCCTACGAGCAGTACTTC.

About this clone itself: One end of the junction is discordant with germline, which a read error may explain. Within the sample, other DNA sequences also encode this same CDR3. The chain joins TRBV4-1 to TRBJ1-5; D may be TRBD1 (5 bases). The CDR3 spans 15 residues. Germline assignment: CDR1 MGHRA and CDR2 YSYEKL. CDR3 bases: TGTGCCAGCAGCCAGGAAGCAGGGAACAATCAGCCCCAGCATTTT. Translated, it gives CASSQEAGNNQPQHF.

V is TRBV5-1 and J is TRBJ2-1; 9 bases are a match to TRBD2. The V and J ends lost 4 bases and 7 bases, in that order; junction bases with no gene match: 15. Germline V gene data show CDR1 as SGHRS and CDR2 as YFSETQ. This CDR3 contains 17 residues. The CDR3, as DNA: TGCGCCAGCAGCGTCCAAAGACTAGCGGCCTTTGAAAATGAGCAGTTCTTC. Translation gives CASSVQRLAAFENEQFF.

The CDR3 DNA reads as TGTGCCAGCAGCTTATATAGAACAGGCCAAGCCTACGAGCAGTACTTC. This translates into CASSLYRTGQAYEQYF. The chain has TRBV11-2 and TRBJ2-7; possible D gene TRBD1, 5 bases. CDR3 size: 16 residues. The germline V and J ends were trimmed by 2 bases and 2 bases, with 16 bases remaining between them. The germline V gene has CDR1 SGHAT and CDR2 FQNNGV. Full variable domain (missing parts from reference TRBV11-2 and TRBJ2-7): EAGVAQSPRYKIIEKRQSVAFWCNPISGHATLYWYQQILGQGPKLLIQFQNNGVVDDSQLPKDRFSAERLKGVDSTLKIQPAKLEDSAVYLCASSLYRTGQAYEQYFGPGTRLTVT.

The V and J genes are TRBV28 and TRBJ2-1; no clear D. CDR3 length equals 12 residues. CDR1 MDHEN and CDR2 SYDVKM come from the germline V gene. The ends were cut back, 3 bases at V and 5 bases at J, with 5 bases in the middle. For the CDR3, the DNA is TGTGCCAGCAGTTTCCGAAACAATGAGCAGTTCTTC. It specifies CASSFRNNEQFF.

The rearrangement links TRBV5-6 to TRBJ1-2; 10 bases are shared with TRBD1. V lost 3 bases and J lost 0; bases outside the gene matches: 8. The CDR3 is 17 residues long. CDR1 is SGHDT, CDR2 YYEEEE, per germline. The CDR3 is CASSSAGQGSANYGYTF. CDR3 DNA: TGTGCCAGCAGCTCCGCGGGACAGGGGTCAGCTAACTATGGCTACACCTTC.

The V and J genes are TRBV7-8 and TRBJ2-1; 16 bases match TRBD2. V shed 2 bases and J 15 bases; nucleotides not matched to a gene: 10. Germline V gene data show CDR1 as SGHVS and CDR2 as FQNEAQ. The CDR3 consists of 16 residues. CDR3 in amino acids: CASSLSPGTSGRALFF. The CDR3, as DNA: TGTGCCAGCAGCTTAAGTCCCGGGACTAGCGGGAGGGCTCTGTTCTTC.